These 19 T cell receptor beta chains share one sample of origin, sequenced in a study of control samples from healthy donors and cancer patients. The method was immunoSEQ multiplex PCR; TCRdb's version includes in-frame clones alone and lacks a portion of them. Among 200,000 or so clones, around 94% were seen once, and the ten largest hold approximately 1.5%. The sequencing input was blood. The source of these receptors is a man aged 50 to 60 in good health.

The chain recombines TRBV3-1 (or the pseudogene TRBV3-2) with TRBJ2-7; D tentatively reads TRBD1 or TRBD2 (5 bases each). Trimming removed 5 bases from V and 3 bases from J, with 14 bases in between. CDR1 LGHDT and CDR2 YNNKEL come from the germline V gene (reference sequence). CDR3 length: 14 amino acids. CDR3 coding DNA: TGTGCCAGCAGCTTCGGGACGGTGGGCTACGAGCAGTACGTC. The encoded protein is CASSFGTVGYEQYV.

V and J are TRBV7-7 and TRBJ2-5, with a possible D match to TRBD1 (6 bases). CDR1 is SSHAT, CDR2 FNYEAQ, per germline (reference sequence). The CDR3 covers 13 residues. Deletions cut 4 bases from V and 2 bases from J, with 8 bases between. Here the CDR3 reads CASSSGQQETQYF. CDR3 DNA: TGTGCCAGCAGCTCCGGACAGCAAGAGACCCAGTACTTC.

The chain uses TRBV14 and TRBJ1-1; D remains unclear. Trimming removed 3 bases from V and 0 bases from J, with 2 bases in between. This CDR3 has 12 residues. In germline, CDR1 is SGHDN, CDR2 FVKESK. The DNA for the CDR3 is TGTGCCAGCAGCCAGGTGAACACTGAAGCTTTCTTT. Its protein is CASSQVNTEAFF.

The J gene is TRBJ1-1, the V gene TRBV11-2, with D perhaps TRBD1 (5 bases). This CDR3 has 15 amino acids. The germline V and J ends were trimmed by 1 base and 4 bases, with 13 bases remaining between them. CDR1 SGHAT and CDR2 FQNNGV come from the germline V gene. This chain's CDR3 is CASSLGPGTVTEAFF. The CDR3 DNA reads TGTGCCAGCAGCTTAGGTCCCGGGACGGTCACTGAAGCTTTCTTT.

The chain is built from TRBV10-1 and TRBJ2-5; D is unresolved. Germline V CDR1 and CDR2: WNHNN, SYGVQD (reference sequence). V gave up 4 bases and J gave up 5 bases, with 11 bases separating them. The CDR3 contains 13 residues. The CDR3 coding sequence is TGCGCCAGCAGTGGTCAGGTGTCGGAGACCCAGTACTTC. Encoded protein: CASSGQVSETQYF.

This rearrangement joins TRBV20-1 to TRBJ1-2, with D tentatively TRBD1 (5 bases). There are 12 residues in the CDR3. In germline, CDR1 is DFQATT, CDR2 SNEGSKA (reference sequence). V was clipped by 3 bases and J by 4 bases, with 9 bases between them. In DNA, the CDR3 is TGCAGTGCTAGTGGGGGAGGCTATGGCTACACCTTC. This translates into CSASGGGYGYTF.

The chain has TRBV18 and TRBJ2-1; 8 bases are a match to TRBD1. V lost 3 bases and J lost 2; bases outside the gene matches: 6. From germline, CDR1 is KGHSH and CDR2 LQKENI. CDR3 length: 16 amino acids. Here the CDR3 reads CASSPPGGWPYNEQFF. The CDR3 DNA reads as TGTGCCAGCTCACCGCCAGGGGGCTGGCCCTACAATGAGCAGTTCTTC.

The gene calls are TRBV5-8 and TRBJ2-1; TRBD2 aligns across 10 bases. V lost 2 bases, J lost 5 bases, and 4 bases stayed unmatched. The CDR3 length is 15 residues. Germline-derived CDR1 and CDR2 are SGHTS and YDEGEE. The CDR3 reads CASSLSGGENNEQFF. The DNA for the CDR3 is TGTGCCAGCAGCTTAAGCGGGGGGGAGAACAATGAGCAGTTCTTC.

The chain couples TRBV24-1 to TRBJ2-1; D unresolved. This CDR3 region has 15 residues. The V gene's germline CDR1 is KGHDR and CDR2 SFDVKD. Trimming removed 2 bases at V and 4 bases at J, with 11 bases between. The CDR3 region is CATSDSDTVYNEQFF. For the CDR3, the DNA is TGTGCCACCAGTGATTCCGACACCGTTTACAATGAGCAGTTCTTC.

The gene calls are TRBV9 and TRBJ1-3, with a possible D match to TRBD1 (6 bases). V lost 0 bases, J lost 8 bases, and 6 bases lay in between. Germline values: CDR1 SGDLS, CDR2 YYNGEE. The CDR3 covers 12 residues. CDR3 in amino acids: CASSVDRDTIYF. The CDR3 DNA sequence: TGTGCCAGCAGCGTAGACAGGGACACCATATATTTT.

In DNA, the CDR3 is TGTGCCAGCAGGGGTTGGGAAGAGACCCAGTACTTC. Translating it yields CASRGWEETQYF. J is TRBJ2-5 and V is TRBV6-1; D is undetermined. V was clipped by 6 bases and J by 3 bases, with 8 bases between them. Germline V gene data show CDR1 as MNHNS and CDR2 as SASEGT. CDR3 size: 12 residues.

A note on this clone: The same CDR3 can be traced to other DNA sequences in this sample. The genes are TRBV2 and TRBJ1-4; no clear D gene. This CDR3 has 14 amino acids. Per the germline V gene, CDR1 is SNHLY and CDR2 is FYNNEI. Trimming removed 2 bases from V and 0 bases from J, with 4 bases in between. The CDR3 region has the DNA TGTGCCAGCAGTGAACTCACAACTAATGAAAAACTGTTTTTT. Translated, it gives CASSELTTNEKLFF.

The chain combines TRBV5-1 with TRBJ1-2; 7 bases map to TRBD1. Germline V CDR1 and CDR2: SGHRS, YFSETQ. V shed 4 bases, J shed 8 bases, and the junction held 8 bases outside the gene matches. CDR3 length equals 13 residues. CDR3 DNA sequence: TGCGCCAGCAGCCCGACCGGGACAGAGGGCTACACCTTC. It specifies CASSPTGTEGYTF.

The V and J genes are TRBV19 and TRBJ1-5; 7 bases match TRBD1. The germline gives CDR1 LNHDA, CDR2 SQIVND (reference sequence). V lost 6 bases to trimming and J lost 2 bases; unmatched junction nucleotides: 13. The CDR3 extends over 17 amino acids. Here the CDR3 reads CASSPRGLDVGNQPQHF. DNA for the CDR3: TGTGCCAGTAGCCCTAGGGGGCTTGACGTGGGCAATCAGCCCCAGCATTTT. The variable domain in full, with the rest retrieved from reference TRBV19 and TRBJ1-5, is DGGITQSPKYLFRKEGQNVTLSCEQNLNHDAMYWYRQDPGQGLRLIYYSQIVNDFQKGDIAEGYSVSREKKESFPLTVTSAQKNPTAFYLCASSPRGLDVGNQPQHFGDGTRLSIL.

V usage is TRBV5-5 and J usage is TRBJ2-3, with D maybe TRBD2 (6 bases). This CDR3 has 14 amino acids. Per the germline V gene, CDR1 is SGHKS and CDR2 is YYEKEE (reference sequence). Trimming removed 7 bases from V and 5 bases from J, with 17 bases in between. DNA of the CDR3: TGTGCCAGCCTACGGGGCGGGGACCTAGATACGCAGTATTTT. Its translation is CASLRGGDLDTQYF. Combining the CDR3 with reference TRBV5-5 and TRBJ2-3 gives the whole variable domain DAGVTQSPTHLIKTRGQQVTLRCSPISGHKSVSWYQQVLGQGPQFIFQYYEKEERGRGNFPDRFSARQFPNYSSELNVNALLLGDSALYLCASLRGGDLDTQYFGPGTRLTVL.

This clone occurred a few times. The rearrangement joins TRBV6-6 to TRBJ1-4; D not certain. V gave up 4 bases and J gave up 0 bases, with 6 bases separating them. The CDR3 has 14 amino acids. Germline V lookup: CDR1 MNHNY, CDR2 SVGAGI (reference sequence). The CDR3 spells CASSSHSTNEKLFF. CDR3 nucleotide sequence: TGTGCCAGCAGTTCACACTCAACTAATGAAAAACTGTTTTTT.

This chain joins TRBV12-3 or TRBV12-4 and TRBJ1-2; D is unresolved. Trimming left V 1 base short and J 3 bases short, with 6 bases between. This CDR3 has 13 amino acids. The CDR3 DNA follows: TGTGCCAGCAGTTTAGAAACAGACTATGGCTACACCTTC. Amino acids: CASSLETDYGYTF.

This chain joins TRBV19 and TRBJ1-5, with D unclear. Germline assignment: CDR1 LNHDA and CDR2 SQIVND (reference sequence). The CDR3 spans 16 residues. V was clipped by 3 bases and J by 1 base, with 13 bases between them. The CDR3 DNA follows: TGTGCCAGTAGTATTAAACCCCCGGGGAGCAATCAGCCCCAGCATTTT. Its protein is CASSIKPPGSNQPQHF.

CDR3 sequence reads: CSVGTGLIYGYTF. Written as DNA, the CDR3 is TGCAGCGTAGGGACAGGGCTAATCTATGGCTACACCTTC. The V call is TRBV29-1, the J call TRBJ1-2, with 9 bases fitting TRBD1. This CDR3 region has 13 residues. With V trimmed by 6 bases and J by 4 bases, 6 bases remained unmatched. The germline CDR1 and CDR2 sequences are SQVTM and ANQGSEA. The full variable domain, its missing parts supplied by reference TRBV29-1 and TRBJ1-2, is SAVISQKPSRDICQRGTSLTIQCQVDSQVTMMFWYRQQPGQSLTLIATANQGSEATYESGFVIDKFPISRPNLTFSTLTVSNMSPEDSSIYLCSVGTGLIYGYTFGSGTRLTVV.